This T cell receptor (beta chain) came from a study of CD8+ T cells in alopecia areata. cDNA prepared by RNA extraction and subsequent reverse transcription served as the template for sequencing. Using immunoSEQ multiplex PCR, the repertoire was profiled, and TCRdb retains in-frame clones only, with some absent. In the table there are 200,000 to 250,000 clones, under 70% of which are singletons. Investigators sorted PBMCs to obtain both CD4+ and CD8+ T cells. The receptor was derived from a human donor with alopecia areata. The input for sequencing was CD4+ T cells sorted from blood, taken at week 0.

CDR3 sequence reads: CASSQDGHYGYTF. CDR3 nucleotides: TGCGCCAGCAGCCAAGATGGACACTATGGCTACACCTTC. V is TRBV4-1 and J is TRBJ1-2; D is unresolved. V lost 0 bases, J lost 3 bases, and 5 bases lay in between. The CDR3 covers 13 residues. Looked up from germline, CDR1 is MGHRA and CDR2 is YSYEKL.